These T cell receptor beta chains were read from a single sample in a study of blood T cell repertoires in COVID-19. Sequencing was performed with immunoSEQ multiplex PCR; in TCRdb, only in-frame clones are kept and a portion is missing. The sample shows 40,000 to 55,000 clones, 70% to 85% of them seen only once. Input material: peripheral blood. The receptors derive from a human donor in a cohort sampled during active COVID-19. The CDR3 runs from the conserved cysteine through the conserved F or W. A D gene is named only where the DNA matches it firmly. Only part of the rows carry a size: once, few, many, or a class if the clone is expanded.

V: TRBV5-4; D: TRBD1; size: -; J: TRBJ2-4; CDR3: CASSLGGGEAKNIQYF; DNA: TGTGCCAGCAGCTTGGGAGGGGGCGAGGCCAAAAACATTCAGTACTTC
V: TRBV15; D: -; size: -; J: TRBJ1-1; CDR3: CATSRGAVPAFF; DNA: TGTGCCACCAGCAGAGGGGCAGTGCCAGCTTTCTTT
V: TRBV5-1; D: -; size: -; J: TRBJ1-4; CDR3: CASSLDQGLTNEKLFF; DNA: TGCGCCAGCAGCTTGGATCAGGGTCTAACTAATGAAAAACTGTTTTTT
V: TRBV2; D: -; size: -; J: TRBJ2-5; CDR3: CASIGGPPGTQYF; DNA: TGTGCGTCTATCGGGGGGCCCCCGGGGACCCAGTACTTC
V: TRBV5-4; D: -; size: -; J: TRBJ2-2; CDR3: CASSSLGGSNTGELFF; DNA: TGTGCCAGCAGCTCGCTCGGAGGCTCGAACACCGGGGAGCTGTTTTTT
V: TRBV14; D: -; size: many; J: TRBJ1-1; CDR3: CASSRREGVTFF; DNA: TGTGCCAGCAGCCGTCGGGAGGGTGTGACTTTCTTT
V: TRBV11-3; D: -; size: once; J: TRBJ2-3; CDR3: CASSPSGSTDTQYF; DNA: TGTGCCAGCAGCCCGAGCGGGAGCACAGATACGCAGTATTTT
V: TRBV5-1; D: -; size: -; J: TRBJ1-1; CDR3: CASSLVGGMNTEAFF; DNA: TGCGCCAGCAGCTTGGTGGGGGGAATGAACACTGAAGCTTTCTTT
V: TRBV5-1; D: -; size: -; J: TRBJ1-1; CDR3: CASSGTGVGAEAFF; DNA: TGCGCCAGCAGCGGTACGGGGGTTGGGGCTGAAGCTTTCTTT
V: TRBV7-2; D: -; size: -; J: TRBJ2-1; CDR3: CASSSWRGVVNEQFF; DNA: TGTGCCAGCAGCTCTTGGCGGGGAGTAGTCAATGAGCAGTTCTTC
V: TRBV18; D: TRBD1; size: once; J: TRBJ1-2; CDR3: CASSPSGGGYGYTF; DNA: TGTGCCAGCTCACCTTCAGGGGGCGGCTATGGCTACACCTTC
V: TRBV3-1/TRBV3-2; D: TRBD2; size: -; J: TRBJ2-7; CDR3: CASSQVNLSGRTDEQYF; DNA: TGTGCCAGCAGCCAAGTCAACCTTAGCGGGAGAACGGACGAGCAGTACTTC
V: TRBV30; D: -; size: -; J: TRBJ2-7; CDR3: CAWSRAGALTYEQYF; DNA: TGTGCCTGGAGTCGAGCAGGGGCCCTGACCTACGAGCAGTACTTC
V: TRBV19; D: TRBD1; size: -; J: TRBJ1-1; CDR3: CASSLRDSNTEAFF; DNA: TGTGCCAGTAGTCTCAGGGACAGCAACACTGAAGCTTTCTTT
V: TRBV6-5; D: -; size: medium-sized; J: TRBJ1-6; CDR3: CASRRDFGYSPLHF; DNA: TGTGCCAGCAGAAGGGACTTCGGGTATTCACCCCTCCACTTT
V: TRBV29-1; D: TRBD2; size: -; J: TRBJ2-7; CDR3: CSVVASGRGDYEQYF; DNA: TGCAGCGTTGTGGCTAGCGGGCGTGGAGACTACGAGCAGTACTTC
V: TRBV7-8; D: TRBD2; size: -; J: TRBJ2-3; CDR3: CASSLLAGRTYF; DNA: TGTGCCAGCAGCCTACTAGCGGGGAGAACGTATTTT
V: TRBV7-2; D: TRBD1; size: -; J: TRBJ1-2; CDR3: CASSLIGGQGYGYTF; DNA: TGTGCCAGCAGCTTAATTGGGGGACAGGGTTATGGCTACACCTTC
V: TRBV11-2; D: -; size: -; J: TRBJ1-4; CDR3: CASSPQGFEKLFF; DNA: TGTGCCAGCAGCCCCCAGGGGTTTGAAAAACTGTTTTTT
V: TRBV12-3/TRBV12-4; D: TRBD1; size: -; J: TRBJ1-1; CDR3: CASSLGTGTEAFF; DNA: TGTGCCAGCAGTCTCGGGACAGGCACTGAAGCTTTCTTT
V: TRBV5-6; D: -; size: few; J: TRBJ1-5; CDR3: CASSSSQLSNQPQHF; DNA: TGTGCCAGCAGCTCTTCCCAACTTAGCAATCAGCCCCAGCATTTT
V: TRBV6-4; D: TRBD2; size: -; J: TRBJ2-3; CDR3: CASSDGTSHTDTQYF; DNA: TGTGCCAGCAGTGACGGGACTAGCCACACAGATACGCAGTATTTT
V: TRBV13; D: TRBD2; size: -; J: TRBJ2-1; CDR3: CAVPLAGSSYNEQFF; DNA: TGTGCCGTGCCACTAGCGGGGAGCTCCTACAATGAGCAGTTCTTC
V: TRBV2; D: -; size: -; J: TRBJ1-1; CDR3: CASSEAAGNTEAFF; DNA: TGTGCCAGCAGTGAAGCGGCAGGTAACACTGAAGCTTTCTTT
V: TRBV6-2/TRBV6-3; D: TRBD1; size: -; J: TRBJ2-2; CDR3: CASSQGAGELFF; DNA: TGTGCCAGCAGCCAGGGGGCCGGGGAGCTGTTTTTT
V: TRBV5-5; D: -; size: -; J: TRBJ2-7; CDR3: CASSLGLLSYEQYF; DNA: TGTGCCAGCAGCCTGGGACTTCTCTCCTACGAGCAGTACTTC
V: TRBV24-1; D: TRBD2; size: -; J: TRBJ2-7; CDR3: CATSDDSGSSYEQYF; DNA: TGTGCCACCAGTGATGATAGCGGGAGCTCCTACGAGCAGTACTTC
V: TRBV11-3; D: -; size: -; J: TRBJ1-2; CDR3: CANPFGQPHYYGYTF; DNA: TGTGCCAACCCTTTCGGACAGCCACATTACTATGGCTACACCTTC
V: TRBV24-1; D: -; size: -; J: TRBJ2-3; CDR3: CATSDLRDISLNTDTQYF; DNA: TGTGCCACCAGTGACCTCCGGGACATCAGTCTTAACACAGATACGCAGTATTTT
V: TRBV10-1; D: TRBD2; size: -; J: TRBJ2-7; CDR3: CASSDFPGLAGREQYF; DNA: TGCGCCAGCAGTGATTTCCCGGGACTAGCGGGTAGGGAGCAGTACTTC
V: TRBV18; D: -; size: -; J: TRBJ2-1; CDR3: CASSLDTYNEQFF; DNA: TGTGCCAGCTCCCTGGACACCTACAATGAGCAGTTCTTC
V: TRBV5-4; D: TRBD2; size: -; J: TRBJ2-7; CDR3: CASSFSGGTYEQYF; DNA: TGTGCCAGCAGCTTTAGCGGGGGGACCTACGAGCAGTACTTC
V: TRBV15; D: -; size: -; J: TRBJ1-2; CDR3: CATSRRGGDGYTF; DNA: TGTGCCACCAGCAGAAGAGGAGGGGATGGCTACACCTTC
V: TRBV6-5; D: -; size: -; J: TRBJ2-2; CDR3: CASSKRLANTGELFF; DNA: TGTGCCAGCAGCAAGAGACTAGCGAACACCGGGGAGCTGTTTTTT
V: TRBV30; D: TRBD1; size: -; J: TRBJ1-1; CDR3: CAWEGQLNTEAFF; DNA: TGTGCCTGGGAGGGACAGCTAAACACTGAAGCTTTCTTT
V: TRBV6-5; D: -; size: -; J: TRBJ1-3; CDR3: CASMSSGNTIYF; DNA: TGTGCCAGTATGAGCTCTGGAAACACCATATATTTT
V: TRBV20-1; D: -; size: -; J: TRBJ1-5; CDR3: CSASEDRNNQPQHF; DNA: TGCAGTGCTAGTGAGGACAGAAACAATCAGCCCCAGCATTTT
V: TRBV28; D: TRBD1; size: -; J: TRBJ1-4; CDR3: CASSGVPGQGDLEKLFF; DNA: TGTGCCAGCAGTGGGGTCCCGGGACAGGGGGATCTTGAAAAACTGTTTTTT
V: TRBV28; D: TRBD2; size: -; J: TRBJ2-1; CDR3: CASISSGRATNEQFF; DNA: TGTGCCAGCATTTCCAGCGGGAGGGCCACGAATGAGCAGTTCTTC
V: TRBV29-1; D: TRBD1; size: -; J: TRBJ2-3; CDR3: CSVRTGMADTQYF; DNA: TGCAGCGTACGGACAGGAATGGCGGATACGCAGTATTTT
V: TRBV6-6; D: -; size: -; J: TRBJ2-7; CDR3: CASSPGNYEQYF; DNA: TGTGCCAGCAGTCCGGGGAACTACGAGCAGTACTTC
V: TRBV6-2/TRBV6-3; D: -; size: -; J: TRBJ2-1; CDR3: CASSYIGTIYNEQFF; DNA: TGTGCCAGCAGTTATATTGGTACTATCTACAATGAGCAGTTCTTC
V: TRBV5-5; D: TRBD1; size: -; J: TRBJ2-7; CDR3: CASTNSLTGGYEQYF; DNA: TGTGCCAGCACCAACTCCCTTACAGGGGGCTACGAGCAGTACTTC
V: TRBV14; D: TRBD2; size: -; J: TRBJ2-5; CDR3: CASSQTSGVQETQYF; DNA: TGTGCCAGCAGCCAGACTAGCGGAGTGCAAGAGACCCAGTACTTC
V: TRBV5-1; D: TRBD2; size: few; J: TRBJ2-2; CDR3: CASSLAGVGAGELFF; DNA: TGCGCCAGCAGTCTAGCGGGAGTAGGTGCCGGGGAGCTGTTTTTT
V: TRBV7-2; D: TRBD2; size: -; J: TRBJ2-1; CDR3: CASSYPGLAGAHSYNEQFF; DNA: TGTGCCAGCAGCTACCCCGGACTAGCGGGAGCACATTCCTACAATGAGCAGTTCTTC
V: TRBV7-2; D: -; size: -; J: TRBJ2-1; CDR3: CASSAPGAVEQFF; DNA: TGTGCCAGCAGCGCCCCTGGAGCGGTTGAACAGTTCTTC